This T cell receptor (beta chain) was sequenced during a study of cytomegalovirus exposure and HLA in healthy donors. The PCR made use of 60 Vbeta and 13 Jbeta primers. Generated by immunoSEQ multiplex PCR, the TCRdb table keeps only in-frame clones and is missing some. The data show about 190,000 clones, about 13% seen once. Germline trimming cut 0 bases from V and 2 bases from J; bases unmatched to any gene: 5. This CDR3 has 16 residues. From germline, CDR1 is LNHNV and CDR2 YYDKDF (reference sequence). This clone was picked up a small number of times. This receptor was obtained from a man in his forties or fifties in good health and CMV-seropositive. Sequencing was performed on PBMCs. The chain combines TRBV15 with TRBJ2-3; 7 bases agree with TRBD1. In DNA, the CDR3 is TGTGCCACCAGCAGAGATTGGGACAGCCCCACAGATACGCAGTATTTT. Its protein product is CATSRDWDSPTDTQYF.